These T cell receptor beta chains were read from a single sample in a study of radiotherapy plus CTLA-4 blockade in lung cancer. Using immunoSEQ multiplex PCR, the repertoire was profiled, and TCRdb retains in-frame clones only, with some absent. The table includes roughly 32,000 clones, roughly 70% detected once. Sequencing used peripheral blood, obtained from a patient treated with radiotherapy plus ipilimumab. The receptors derive from a human donor with non-small cell lung cancer who had stable disease on radiotherapy plus ipilimumab. The CDR3 runs from the conserved cysteine through the conserved F or W. The order of the fields is clone size, CDR3 length, V gene, J gene, CDR3 protein. Clone size is not always given. Where it is, it says once, few, many or a class for expanded clones.

>-|14|TRBV9|TRBJ1-1
CASSVGSVNTEAFF
>few|15|TRBV11-2|TRBJ2-2
CASRGGGFGGGELFF
>-|15|TRBV6-5|TRBJ1-2
CASSYRGARGYGYTF
>-|15|TRBV12-5|TRBJ1-3
CASGKSGDPGNTIYF
>-|16|TRBV7-2|TRBJ2-7
CASSLGLAEGRYEQYF
>once|13|TRBV28|TRBJ2-7
CASSLDTTYEQYF
>few|13|TRBV28|TRBJ1-5
CASRRGGQQPQHF
>once|16|TRBV28|TRBJ2-1
CASSPIQREGQGEQFF
>medium-sized|13|TRBV19|TRBJ2-5
CASKAPAVETQYF
>few|16|TRBV19|TRBJ2-2
CATTAPGTEHTGELFF
>-|16|TRBV19|TRBJ1-5
CASSDRVGRNSQPQHF
>-|11|TRBV11-1|TRBJ1-1
CASSRRLEAFF
>-|15|TRBV13|TRBJ2-3
CASSLLAESTDTQYF
>-|13|TRBV5-5|TRBJ1-1
CASSLSVNTEAFF
>-|12|TRBV28|TRBJ1-2
CASSFEPEGYTF
>few|12|TRBV21-1|TRBJ2-1
CASSKEGNEQFF
>-|14|TRBV7-8|TRBJ1-1
CASSLARQNTEAFF
>-|13|TRBV6-4|TRBJ1-1
CASSDRENTEAFF
>-|14|TRBV6-1|TRBJ2-1
CASRDRGRNNEQFF
>-|14|TRBV6-6|TRBJ1-2
CASSPDGTRYGYTF
>few|17|TRBV27|TRBJ2-7
CASGALGLAGGSYEQYF